Shown below are 29 T cell receptor beta chains from a single sample sequenced in a study of cytomegalovirus exposure and HLA in healthy donors. With 60 Vbeta and 13 Jbeta primers, the PCR was carried out. TCRdb's copy holds only in-frame clones and misses some; the assay was immunoSEQ multiplex PCR. The data hold approximately 140,000 clones, with approximately 79% observed a single time. Material: PBMCs. Receptors originate from a woman in her 40s in good health and CMV-seropositive.

The chain has TRBV6-1 and TRBJ2-7, with D unresolved. Trimming left V 7 bases short and J 6 bases short, with 16 bases between. The CDR3 runs to 13 residues. Germline V gene sequence: CDR1 MNHNS, CDR2 SASEGT. CDR3 in amino acids: CASTRVLLGEQYF. The DNA for the CDR3 is TGTGCCAGCACCCGGGTCCTTCTGGGCGAGCAGTACTTC.

This chain uses TRBV18 with TRBJ1-6, with 11 bases aligning to TRBD1. Germline values: CDR1 KGHSH, CDR2 LQKENI. The CDR3 runs 14 residues. The V gene end was trimmed by 4 bases and the J gene end by 13 bases; junction bases not matched to a gene: 6. CDR3 sequence (DNA): TGTGCCAGCTCACGGGGACAGGGGGTAGATCCCCTCCACTTT. It specifies CASSRGQGVDPLHF.

This chain connects TRBV5-1 to TRBJ2-7, with unresolved D. The CDR3 consists of 13 residues. Germline V gene sequence: CDR1 SGHRS, CDR2 YFSETQ. V lost 3 bases to trimming and J lost 6 bases, with 13 bases between them. The CDR3 reads CASSSTASSEQYF. CDR3 nucleotides: TGCGCCAGCAGCTCCACAGCCAGCTCCGAGCAGTACTTC.

This clone was recorded only once. This rearrangement joins TRBV4-1 to TRBJ1-3, with 7 bases matching TRBD1. The ends lost 0 bases at V and 4 bases at J; junction bases unmatched: 6. The CDR3 loop spans 16 amino acids. Germline-derived CDR1 and CDR2 are MGHRA and YSYEKL. In DNA, the CDR3 is TGCGCCAGCAGCCAAGACTCCCAGGGGGGCGGAAACACCATATATTTT. This sequence encodes CASSQDSQGGGNTIYF.

V and J are TRBV25-1 and TRBJ2-5; no reliable D call. V gave up 3 bases and J gave up 5 bases, with 7 bases separating them. The germline gives CDR1 MGHDK, CDR2 SYGVNS. The CDR3 totals 12 residues. CDR3 sequence reads: CASSDLRETQYF. CDR3 sequence (DNA): TGTGCCAGCAGTGATCTGCGGGAGACCCAGTACTTC.

This chain links TRBV2 with TRBJ2-7, with a possible D match to TRBD1 (7 bases). The germline gives CDR1 SNHLY, CDR2 FYNNEI. The V end lost 6 bases, the J end lost 2 bases, and 14 bases lay between the germline ends. The CDR3 length is 14 residues. The CDR3 loop is CASSRGTVAYEQYF. The DNA of the CDR3 is TGTGCCAGCAGCCGGGGGACAGTGGCCTACGAGCAGTACTTC. Combining the CDR3 with reference TRBV2 and TRBJ2-7 gives the whole variable domain EPEVTQTPSHQVTQMGQEVILRCVPISNHLYFYWYRQILGQKVEFLVSFYNNEISEKSEIFDDQFSVERPDGSNFTLKIRSTKLEDSAMYFCASSRGTVAYEQYFGPGTRLTVT.

The chain recombines TRBV6-5 with TRBJ1-2; the D gene is possibly TRBD1 (5 bases). Trimming removed 4 bases from V and 5 bases from J, with 20 bases in between. Germline loops: CDR1 MNHEY, CDR2 SVGAGI. The CDR3 has 16 amino acids. The CDR3 spells CASSFQAIREPYGYTF. As DNA, the CDR3 is TGTGCCAGCAGTTTCCAGGCAATCAGGGAACCTTATGGCTACACCTTC.

V usage is TRBV19 and J usage is TRBJ1-1; 8 nucleotides line up with TRBD1. Germline values: CDR1 LNHDA, CDR2 SQIVND (reference sequence). V was clipped by 2 bases and J by 5 bases; unmatched bases: 4. The CDR3 has 14 amino acids. DNA for the CDR3: TGTGCCAGTAGTATACAGGGGGCTAGGACTGAAGCTTTCTTT. Protein product: CASSIQGARTEAFF.

V is TRBV27 and J is TRBJ1-4; 9 bases are a match to TRBD1. V dropped 2 bases and J dropped 4; count of bases not matched to a gene: 8. Per germline, CDR1 MNHEY and CDR2 SMNVEV (reference sequence). The CDR3 totals 17 residues. CDR3 residues: CASSLKTGGVINEKLFF. The CDR3 DNA follows: TGTGCCAGCAGTTTAAAAACAGGGGGCGTTATTAATGAAAAACTGTTTTTT.

The chain employs TRBV28 and TRBJ1-3; the D gene is possibly TRBD1 (5 bases). The CDR3 is 17 amino acids. Germline CDR1 is MDHEN and CDR2 is SYDVKM. V dropped 10 bases and J dropped 1 base, with 23 bases sitting between them. CDR3 residues: CATQEAGLSYSGNTIYF. The CDR3 DNA reads TGTGCCACCCAAGAGGCGGGACTCTCTTATTCTGGAAACACCATATATTTT. Based on the CDR3 plus reference TRBV28 and TRBJ1-3, the full variable domain is DVKVTQSSRYLVKRTGEKVFLECVQDMDHENMFWYRQDPGLGLRLIYFSYDVKMKEKGDIPEGYSVSREKKERFSLILESASTNQTSMYLCATQEAGLSYSGNTIYFGEGSWLTVV.

The chain couples TRBV2 to TRBJ2-2, with 9 bases fitting TRBD1. The CDR3 sequence is 15 residues long. Germline V gives CDR1 SNHLY, CDR2 FYNNEI. V lost 6 bases to trimming and J lost 4 bases; unmatched junction nucleotides: 6. CDR3 protein: CASRYGTGITGELFF. The CDR3, as DNA: TGTGCCAGCAGATACGGGACAGGGATCACCGGGGAGCTGTTTTTT.

For the CDR3, the DNA is TGTGCCAGCAGCCAAGCATACACCAGCACAGATACGCAGTATTTT. Amino acid sequence: CASSQAYTSTDTQYF. The genes are TRBV4-2 and TRBJ2-3, with D unclear. V lost 1 base to trimming and J lost 0 bases, with 8 bases between them. This CDR3 comprises 15 residues. Germline-derived CDR1 and CDR2 are LGHNA and YNFKEQ.

The rearrangement links TRBV5-6 to TRBJ2-5, with 10 bases fitting TRBD2. J lost 5 bases, V lost 4 bases, and 11 bases had no gene match. This CDR3 has 16 residues. Germline values: CDR1 SGHDT, CDR2 YYEEEE. CDR3 amino acids: CASSLPSGGAGETQYF. Written as DNA, the CDR3 is TGTGCCAGCAGCCTACCGAGCGGGGGGGCCGGTGAGACCCAGTACTTC.

The rearrangement links TRBV11-2 to TRBJ2-7; D is ambiguous. This CDR3 is 16 amino acids long. Per the germline V gene, CDR1 is SGHAT and CDR2 is FQNNGV. The V end lost 5 bases, the J end lost 0 bases, and 17 bases lay between the germline ends. CDR3 DNA: TGTGCCAGCAGCCTAACCACCTACAGCCACTCCTACGAGCAGTACTTC. Translated: CASSLTTYSHSYEQYF.

J is TRBJ2-7 and V is TRBV2; D perhaps matches TRBD1 (5 bases). V lost 10 bases to trimming and J lost 0 bases, with 10 bases between them. CDR3 length: 12 amino acids. Germline CDR1 and CDR2: SNHLY and FYNNEI. CDR3 sequence reads: CATGSSSYEQYF. The CDR3 region has the DNA TGTGCCACAGGGTCATCCTCCTACGAGCAGTACTTC.

CDR3 sequence: CASRGGDSYYGYTF. CDR3 coding DNA: TGCGCCAGCAGGGGGGGAGACAGCTACTATGGCTACACCTTC. The V gene is TRBV5-1, the J gene TRBJ1-2; a weak D match, TRBD1 (5 bases). Germline loops: CDR1 SGHRS, CDR2 YFSETQ. The ends were cut back, 5 bases at V and 3 bases at J, with 14 bases in the middle. The CDR3 has 14 amino acids.

This chain joins TRBV28 and TRBJ1-2, with TRBD1 as a possible D gene (6 bases). Trimming stripped 7 bases from V and 2 bases from J, with 14 bases between. Per germline, CDR1 MDHEN and CDR2 SYDVKM. This CDR3 is 14 amino acids long. As DNA, the CDR3 is TGTGCCAGCACGTTCGGGACATTAAACTATGGCTACACCTTC. Protein: CASTFGTLNYGYTF.

The J gene is TRBJ2-3, the V gene TRBV13; TRBD2 matches at 12 bases. Trimming removed 5 bases from V and 5 bases from J; junction bases left unmatched: 5. The germline V gene encodes CDR1 PRHDT and CDR2 FYEKMQ (reference sequence). This CDR3 spans 15 amino acids. The CDR3 sequence is CASSLAGGQGDTQYF. In DNA, the CDR3 is TGTGCCAGCAGCCTAGCGGGGGGGCAGGGAGATACGCAGTATTTT.

Concerning this clone itself: Relative to the germline gene, one junction end is altered; a read error may explain this. The rearrangement joins TRBV7-9 to TRBJ2-7, with D hard to call. CDR1 is SEHNR, CDR2 FQNEAQ, per germline (reference sequence). CDR3 length equals 11 residues. In DNA form, the CDR3 reads TGTTCCAGCACTTCCTCCTACGAGCAGTACTTC. Translated: CSSTSSYEQYF.

The V gene is TRBV6-1, the J gene TRBJ1-2; TRBD1 might be the D (6 bases). The CDR3 has 14 residues. Germline CDR1 is MNHNS and CDR2 is SASEGT. The germline V and J ends were trimmed by 5 bases and 6 bases, with 16 bases remaining between them. CDR3 DNA: TGTGCCAGCAGTTTAGGAGGAGCAGGGGATGGCTACACCTTC. Translated: CASSLGGAGDGYTF.

In this sample, this clone turned up once. The V call is TRBV7-9, the J call TRBJ2-3; TRBD2 matches 8 bases. CDR1 SEHNR and CDR2 FQNEAQ come from the germline V gene (reference sequence). V was pared by 1 base and J by 4 bases, with 7 bases of the junction left unmatched. The CDR3 consists of 16 residues. CDR3 sequence reads: CASSLGVGGGADTQYF. DNA for the CDR3: TGTGCCAGCAGCTTAGGAGTCGGGGGGGGTGCAGATACGCAGTATTTT. Using reference TRBV7-9 and TRBJ2-3 for the parts outside the CDR3, the full variable domain is DTGVSQNPRHKITKRGQNVTFRCDPISEHNRLYWYRQTLGQGPEFLTYFQNEAQLEKSRLLSDRFSAERPKGSFSTLEIQRTEQGDSAMYLCASSLGVGGGADTQYFGPGTRLTVL.

CDR3 loop: CASAQEGRNYGYTF. CDR3 nucleotides: TGTGCCAGTGCCCAAGAGGGTAGGAACTATGGCTACACCTTC. V is TRBV19 and J is TRBJ1-2; no definite D call. The CDR3 length is 14 residues. The V and J ends lost 8 bases and 2 bases respectively, with 15 bases between them. CDR1 is LNHDA and CDR2 is SQIVND in the germline V gene (reference sequence).

This clone was recorded a few times. The rearrangement joins TRBV7-9 to TRBJ1-6; TRBD1 is a possible D gene (5 bases). The CDR3 length is 15 residues. Germline V gives CDR1 SEHNR, CDR2 FQNEAQ (reference sequence). V lost 4 bases and J lost 13, with 20 bases in between. The CDR3 region has the DNA TGTGCCAGCAGCTCAGGGCGCGGGGAGGTAGGGCCCCTCCACTTT. It codes for CASSSGRGEVGPLHF.

The chain joins TRBV7-2 to TRBJ1-5, with no clear D. There are 15 residues in the CDR3. The germline V gene encodes CDR1 SGHTA and CDR2 FQGNSA. The V gene lost 2 bases and the J gene lost 2 bases, with 10 bases spanning the gap. The CDR3 DNA reads as TGTGCCAGCAGCTTATGGCTGGGAGGCAATCAGCCCCAGCATTTT. It codes for CASSLWLGGNQPQHF.

The chain combines TRBV7-9 with TRBJ1-2; 9 bases are shared with TRBD1. Germline loops: CDR1 SEHNR, CDR2 FQNEAQ (reference sequence). V shed 2 bases, J shed 7 bases, and the junction held 14 bases outside the gene matches. The CDR3 covers 17 residues. CDR3 in DNA: TGTGCCAGCAGCTTATTCCGTTTACAACAGGGGGCGGGTGGCTACACCTTC. Amino acid sequence: CASSLFRLQQGAGGYTF.

The chain is built from TRBV7-6 and TRBJ2-1; 7 bases match TRBD2. Germline CDR1 SGHVS, CDR2 FNYEAQ. Trimming cost V 1 base and J 8 bases; bases outside gene matches: 8. The CDR3 consists of 15 residues. The CDR3 reads CASSLGTGGRDEQFF. CDR3 coding DNA: TGTGCCAGCAGCTTAGGGACTGGAGGGAGGGATGAGCAGTTCTTC. The variable domain in full, completed from reference TRBV7-6 and TRBJ2-1, reads GAGVSQSPRYKVTKRGQDVALRCDPISGHVSLYWYRQALGQGPEFLTYFNYEAQQDKSGLPNDRFSAERPEGSISTLTIQRTEQRDSAMYRCASSLGTGGRDEQFFGPGTRLTVL.

This chain links TRBV7-9 with TRBJ1-4; D remains ambiguous. In germline, CDR1 is SEHNR, CDR2 FQNEAQ (reference sequence). This CDR3 is built from 16 residues. The V gene lost 4 bases and the J gene lost 3 bases, with 15 bases spanning the gap. DNA of the CDR3: TGTGCCAGCAGCTCCGGGAGCTACGATCCTAATGAAAAACTGTTTTTT. Translated: CASSSGSYDPNEKLFF.

The rearrangement joins TRBV6-1 to TRBJ1-1, with 7 positions matching TRBD1. The CDR3 has 14 residues. Looked up from germline, CDR1 is MNHNS and CDR2 is SASEGT. V shed 5 bases, J shed 2 bases, and the junction held 5 bases outside the gene matches. The DNA for the CDR3 is TGTGCCAGCAGTCAACAGGGGATAAACACTGAAGCTTTCTTT. This translates into CASSQQGINTEAFF.

The V and J genes are TRBV25-1 and TRBJ2-1, with TRBD1 matching 7 bases. CDR1 is MGHDK and CDR2 is SYGVNS in the germline V gene. V lost 2 bases to trimming and J lost 2 bases; unmatched junction nucleotides: 9. This CDR3 has 17 residues. CDR3 residues: CASSETTGVGAYNEQFF. CDR3 coding DNA: TGTGCCAGCAGTGAAACCACAGGGGTAGGGGCCTACAATGAGCAGTTCTTC.